The rows below give T cell receptor beta chains drawn from one sample of a study of T cells in Graves' hyperthyroidism and ophthalmopathy. Using its own MiXCR run on the multiplex PCR reads, TCRdb lists one record per CDR3 protein. The repertoire holds hundreds of thousands of distinct CDR3 sequences, with over 35% as singletons. What was sequenced was blood. Source of these receptors: a man aged 18-30 years with Graves' hyperthyroidism. CDR3s include the opening cysteine and the closing phenylalanine or tryptophan. D genes are given only for firm matches. The size of a clone is reported for some rows only, either as once, few or many, or as a class for expanded clones.

V gene	J gene	D gene	clone size	CDR3 protein	CDR3 DNA
TRBV19	TRBJ2-7	NA	few	CASSISGMIYEQYF	TGTGCCAGTAGTATATCAGGGATGATCTACGAGCAGTACTTC
TRBV4-1	TRBJ2-7	TRBD2	NA	CASSQPSGRYEQYF	TGCGCCAGCAGCCAACCAAGCGGGAGATACGAGCAGTACTTC
TRBV6-5	TRBJ1-5	NA	once	CASRLGGLDQPQHF	TGTGCCAGCAGACTAGGCGGCCTAGATCAGCCCCAGCATTTT
TRBV29-1	TRBJ2-2	NA	few	CSVEDGRQVSTGELFF	TGCAGCGTTGAAGATGGCAGACAAGTGAGCACCGGGGAGCTGTTTTTT
TRBV7-2	TRBJ1-5	NA	NA	CASSSGEMENQPQHF	TGTGCCAGCAGCTCAGGGGAGATGGAAAATCAGCCCCAGCATTTT
TRBV7-2	TRBJ2-5	TRBD2	many	CASASGTQETQYF	TGTGCCAGCGCTAGCGGGACGCAAGAGACCCAGTACTTC
TRBV7-8	TRBJ1-2	NA	many	CASSLTGIGDGGYTF	TGTGCCAGCAGCCTCACAGGGATTGGCGATGGTGGCTACACCTTC
TRBV29-1	TRBJ1-1	NA	many	CSVPADTEAFF	TGCAGCGTCCCCGCGGACACTGAAGCTTTCTTT
TRBV7-9	TRBJ2-5	TRBD2	many	CASGLAPETQYF	TGTGCCAGCGGACTAGCGCCGGAGACCCAGTACTTC
TRBV6-5	TRBJ1-4	NA	few	CASRGDRDEKLFF	TGTGCCAGCAGAGGGGACCGGGATGAAAAACTGTTTTTT
TRBV5-4	TRBJ2-5	NA	few	CASSDHKAETQYF	TGTGCCAGCAGCGATCACAAGGCAGAGACCCAGTACTTC
TRBV6-5	TRBJ2-7	TRBD2	NA	CASSYTGTRIYEQYF	TGTGCCAGCAGTTACACCGGGACTAGAATCTACGAGCAGTACTTC
TRBV7-2	TRBJ1-4	TRBD1	NA	CASSLAGQGYEKLFF	TGTGCCAGCAGCTTAGCTGGACAGGGATATGAAAAACTGTTTTTT
TRBV29-1	TRBJ2-2	TRBD2	NA	CSVGLAGLLTGELFF	TGCAGCGTGGGACTAGCGGGATTGCTCACCGGGGAGCTGTTTTTT
TRBV2	TRBJ1-6	NA	NA	CASSDGRGGHSPLHF	TGTGCCAGCAGTGATGGGCGGGGGGGACATTCACCCCTCCACTTT
TRBV20-1	TRBJ2-5	NA	many	CSASSQHTETQYF	TGCAGTGCTAGTTCCCAACACACGGAGACCCAGTACTTC
TRBV19	TRBJ1-5	NA	few	CASVSKDLEVSAPQHF	TGTGCCAGTGTGTCAAAGGACCTTGAAGTATCAGCGCCCCAGCATTTT
TRBV7-9	TRBJ1-1	NA	NA	CASSLPPGRRNTEAFF	TGTGCCAGCAGCCTCCCTCCTGGCAGAAGGAACACTGAAGCTTTCTTT
TRBV29-1	TRBJ2-2	NA	many	CSVEDGSGRGGELFF	TGCAGCGTTGAAGACGGATCGGGGCGAGGGGGGGAGCTGTTTTTT
TRBV10-3	TRBJ2-7	TRBD2	NA	CAISDGRAPYEQYF	TGTGCCATCAGTGACGGGAGGGCCCCCTACGAGCAGTACTTC
TRBV5-1	TRBJ2-7	TRBD1	few	CASSLDSTGGNEQYF	TGCGCCAGCAGCTTAGACTCGACAGGGGGCAACGAGCAGTACTTC
TRBV10-1	TRBJ2-7	TRBD1	many	CASSPDRARYEQYF	TGCGCCAGCAGTCCGGACAGGGCTAGGTACGAGCAGTACTTC
TRBV6-2/TRBV6-3	TRBJ2-7	TRBD2	NA	CATGLGPLEQYF	TGTGCCACGGGACTAGGACCCCTCGAGCAGTACTTC
TRBV7-3	TRBJ2-5	TRBD1	few	CASSDGTGKRKETQYF	TGTGCCAGCAGCGACGGGACAGGGAAACGAAAAGAGACCCAGTACTTC
TRBV9	TRBJ1-1	TRBD1	NA	CASSPGQGSRNTEAFF	TGTGCCAGCAGCCCGGGACAGGGTAGTAGGAACACTGAAGCTTTCTTT
TRBV7-9	TRBJ1-1	TRBD1	NA	CASSRAGQGAWTEAFF	TGTGCCAGCAGCCGTGCGGGACAGGGGGCCTGGACTGAAGCTTTCTTT
TRBV14	TRBJ2-7	NA	many	CASSPQQGQDEQYF	TGTGCCAGCAGCCCCCAACAGGGCCAAGACGAGCAGTACTTC